The 21 T cell receptor beta chains listed next were all sequenced from one sample in a study of neurological immune-mediated disorders. Documented time point: longitudinal time-point 3. TCRdb itself ran the 5' RACE reads through MiXCR, one entry per CDR3 protein. In the table there are roughly 48,000 distinct CDR3 sequences, about an eighth of which are singletons. The sample was PBMCs. These receptors originate from a male donor with HTLV-1-associated myelopathy (HAM/TSP).

At least ten counts were recorded for this clonotype. The rearrangement uses TRBV6-5 and TRBJ1-5, with D hard to call. Trimming left V 6 bases short and J 0 bases short, with 21 bases between. Germline CDR1 is MNHEY and CDR2 is SVGAGI. This CDR3 has 18 residues. The CDR3 sequence: CASRLETPLRHSNQPQHF. CDR3 DNA sequence: TGTGCCAGCAGATTGGAAACCCCGCTCCGGCATAGCAATCAGCCCCAGCATTTT.

In its sample, this clonotype was seen many times. This chain links TRBV2 with TRBJ2-5, with 8 bases aligning to TRBD1. CDR1 is SNHLY, CDR2 FYNNEI, per germline. The CDR3 is 14 amino acids. V lost 6 bases, J lost 2 bases, and 5 bases stayed unmatched. The CDR3 is CASSADRAQETQYF. For the CDR3, the DNA is TGTGCCAGCAGCGCGGACAGGGCGCAAGAGACCCAGTACTTC.

This clonotype appeared many times. This chain joins TRBV5-1 and TRBJ1-1; D call uncertain. Germline CDR1 is SGHRS and CDR2 is YFSETQ. V was shortened by 3 bases and J by 6 bases, with 9 bases between the two germline ends. The length of the CDR3 is 12 residues. The CDR3 sequence: CASSSLDAEAFF. The CDR3 coding sequence is TGCGCCAGCAGCTCTTTAGACGCTGAAGCTTTCTTT. Full variable domain (rest looked up from reference TRBV5-1 and TRBJ1-1): KAGVTQTPRYLIKTRGQQVTLSCSPISGHRSVSWYQQTPGQGLQFLFEYFSETQRNKGNFPGRFSGRQFSNSRSEMNVSTLELGDSALYLCASSSLDAEAFFGQGTRLTVV.

This clonotype occurred a few times. With a much larger clone just one base away, this may be a read error. CDR3 DNA sequence: TGTGCCAGCAGCTGGACAGGGATGAACGAGCAGTACTTC. It translates to CASSWTGMNEQYF. The chain links TRBV7-9 to TRBJ2-7, with 8 bases that match TRBD1. Unmatched junction bases numbered 4, after V lost 4 bases and J lost 5 bases. From germline, CDR1 is SEHNR and CDR2 FQNEAQ (reference sequence). This CDR3 contains 13 residues.

This clonotype occurred many times. J is TRBJ2-7 and V is TRBV7-8, with D perhaps TRBD2 (7 bases). Germline-derived CDR1 and CDR2 are SGHVS and FQNEAQ. The CDR3 contains 14 residues. Trimming removed 6 bases from V and 2 bases from J, with 14 bases in between. CDR3: CASRGGGQTYEQYF. Here the CDR3 DNA reads TGTGCCAGCAGGGGCGGGGGCCAGACCTACGAGCAGTACTTC.

Ten or more counts support this clonotype. The chain recombines TRBV10-3 with TRBJ2-2; D is possibly TRBD1 (5 bases). V was clipped by 6 bases and J by 5 bases, with 10 bases between them. The germline CDR1 and CDR2 sequences are ENHRY and SYGVKD. The CDR3 consists of 13 residues. The CDR3 DNA is TGTGCCATCAGGAAGACAGAGACCGGGGAGCTGTTTTTT. This codes for CAIRKTETGELFF.

This clonotype has ten or more counts. CDR3 coding DNA: TGTGCCAGCGTGCGAGGGACGGTCGGTTACGAGCAGTACTTC. This sequence encodes CASVRGTVGYEQYF. The V gene is TRBV6-2 or TRBV6-3, the J gene TRBJ2-7; D may be TRBD1 or TRBD2 (5 bases each). The CDR3 contains 14 residues. The V end was cut by 8 bases, the J end by 4 bases, with 18 bases between. Looked up from germline, CDR1 is MNHEY and CDR2 is SVGEGT.

This clonotype was counted between two and nine times. The chain couples TRBV19 to TRBJ2-3; perhaps TRBD2 as D (5 bases). The germline gives CDR1 LNHDA, CDR2 SQIVND (reference sequence). Trimming removed 3 bases from V and 2 bases from J, with 12 bases in between. The CDR3 extends over 15 amino acids. The CDR3 spells CASSIGGRLTDTQYF. In nucleotides, the CDR3 is TGTGCCAGTAGTATCGGAGGCAGGCTCACAGATACGCAGTATTTT.

This clonotype is categorized as medium-sized. The chain carries TRBV10-2 and TRBJ2-2; TRBD1 matches at 9 bases. The J segment lost 2 bases and the V segment lost 10 bases, leaving 5 bases of the junction unmatched. CDR1 and CDR2 (germline): WSHSY, SAAADI. This CDR3 comprises 14 residues. This CDR3 is CAISTGGNTGELFF. CDR3 nucleotide sequence: TGCGCCATTTCGACAGGGGGTAACACCGGGGAGCTGTTTTTT.

This clonotype was detected many times. The rearrangement uses TRBV5-1 and TRBJ2-3; the match to TRBD2 covers 8 bases. This CDR3 has 14 residues. The germline gives CDR1 SGHRS, CDR2 YFSETQ. With 4 bases clipped from V and 1 base from J, the junction kept 2 bases outside the gene matches. The DNA of the CDR3 is TGCGCCAGCAGCGGAGCGGGGGGCACAGATACGCAGTATTTT. Translation: CASSGAGGTDTQYF.

The CDR3 nucleotides read TGCGCCAGCAGCCCCTTGGGAGCGGGGGTCTACAATGAGCAGTTCTTC. It yields the protein CASSPLGAGVYNEQFF. The V gene is TRBV5-1, the J gene TRBJ2-1; 8 nucleotides match TRBD2. CDR3 size: 16 residues. V shed 4 bases and J 3 bases; nucleotides not matched to a gene: 9. Germline lookup yields CDR1 SGHRS and CDR2 YFSETQ.

This clonotype was picked up many times. The CDR3 sequence is CASSSGQGARSNQPQHF. The CDR3 nucleotides are TGTGCCAGCAGTTCCGGACAGGGGGCTCGCAGCAATCAGCCCCAGCATTTT. This chain joins TRBV28 and TRBJ1-5; 11 bases match TRBD1. The CDR3 length is 17 residues. The trim removed 4 bases at V and 1 base at J, leaving 6 bases unmatched. CDR1 MDHEN and CDR2 SYDVKM come from the germline V gene.

This clonotype was seen only once. This rearrangement joins TRBV19 to TRBJ1-5; 8 bases are shared with TRBD1. From germline, CDR1 is LNHDA and CDR2 SQIVND (reference sequence). The CDR3 loop spans 15 amino acids. With V trimmed by 2 bases and J by 6 bases, 6 bases remained unmatched. CDR3 sequence: CASSIQPGGFQPQHF. CDR3 sequence (DNA): TGTGCCAGTAGTATACAGCCAGGGGGCTTTCAGCCCCAGCATTTT. The entire variable domain, with the rest obtained from reference TRBV19 and TRBJ1-5, is as follows: DGGITQSPKYLFRKEGQNVTLSCEQNLNHDAMYWYRQDPGQGLRLIYYSQIVNDFQKGDIAEGYSVSREKKESFPLTVTSAQKNPTAFYLCASSIQPGGFQPQHFGDGTRLSIL.

This clonotype has ten or more counts. V is TRBV28 and J is TRBJ2-3; 9 nucleotides line up with TRBD2. CDR1 and CDR2 from the germline V gene are MDHEN and SYDVKM. The CDR3 sequence is 19 residues long. V was pared by 5 bases and J by 2 bases, with 17 bases of the junction left unmatched. The chain's CDR3 is CASSALAAPSGASTDTQYF. CDR3 DNA sequence: TGTGCCAGCAGTGCCCTCGCCGCTCCTAGCGGGGCGTCCACAGATACGCAGTATTTT.

This clonotype was seen at least ten times. CDR3 protein: CSASPGGTDTQYF. The CDR3 region has the DNA TGCAGTGCTAGCCCGGGAGGCACAGATACGCAGTATTTT. V is TRBV20-1 and J is TRBJ2-3, with D possibly TRBD2 on 6 matching bases. CDR3 length: 13 residues. V was trimmed by 3 bases and J by 1 base, leaving 8 bases between them. CDR1 and CDR2 from the germline V gene are DFQATT and SNEGSKA (reference sequence).

On this clonotype itself: In this CDR3 the conserved last residue, phenylalanine or tryptophan, is missing, so a read error is likely. It is unclear where the CDR3 begins or ends on the DNA, so no DNA is shown, and the CDR3 is as TCRdb lists it. This chain uses TRBV4-3 with TRBJ1-1; the table's TRBD1 call for D was not verified on the DNA. The CDR3 is 17 residues long, ends included. CDR1 and CDR2 (germline): LGHNA, YSLEER. CDR3 loop: CAISRTDMTGENTEAVL.

This clonotype has a count of ten or more. The chain links TRBV7-8 to TRBJ1-1, with D perhaps TRBD1 (5 bases). V gave up 3 bases and J gave up 7 bases, with 6 bases separating them. This CDR3 spans 11 amino acids. Germline V gene data show CDR1 as SGHVS and CDR2 as FQNEAQ. CDR3 nucleotide sequence: TGTGCCAGCAGCTTGAGGGGTGAAGCTTTCTTT. It codes for CASSLRGEAFF.

About this clonotype: The junction does not match germline at one end; this may be a read error. The J gene is TRBJ2-1, the V gene TRBV20-1; 9 bases align to TRBD1. CDR1 is DFQATT and CDR2 is SNEGSKA in the germline V gene (reference sequence). The CDR3 loop spans 14 amino acids. CDR3 in amino acids: CTALGQGVYNEQFF. As DNA, the CDR3 is TGCACTGCTCTGGGACAGGGAGTCTACAATGAGCAGTTCTTC.

This clonotype was observed at least ten times. The rearrangement links TRBV20-1 to TRBJ1-4; D unclear. CDR1 and CDR2 from the germline V gene are DFQATT and SNEGSKA (reference sequence). The CDR3 totals 14 residues. V dropped 5 bases and J dropped 6 bases, with 16 bases sitting between them. The DNA of the CDR3 is TGCAGTGCTGGGTCTTCCGGTGGCGATGAAAAACTGTTTTTT. Translating gives CSAGSSGGDEKLFF.

Concerning this clonotype itself: A read error may produce the germline difference seen at one junction end. The chain carries TRBV5-5 and TRBJ1-2, with D perhaps TRBD1 (5 bases). The CDR3 consists of 14 residues. Germline CDR1 SGHKS, CDR2 YYEKEE (reference sequence). The CDR3 coding sequence is TGTGCAAGCAGCTGGGACCCAGGGTGGAATGGCTGCACCTTC. It specifies CASSWDPGWNGCTF.

V usage is TRBV20-1 and J usage is TRBJ2-2, with no clear D. Germline CDR1 reads DFQATT; CDR2 reads SNEGSKA (reference sequence). V dropped 2 bases and J dropped 5 bases, with 12 bases sitting between them. This CDR3 is built from 14 residues. The CDR3 spells CSARYPGRTGELFF. CDR3 DNA: TGCAGTGCTAGATATCCAGGACGGACCGGGGAGCTGTTTTTT.